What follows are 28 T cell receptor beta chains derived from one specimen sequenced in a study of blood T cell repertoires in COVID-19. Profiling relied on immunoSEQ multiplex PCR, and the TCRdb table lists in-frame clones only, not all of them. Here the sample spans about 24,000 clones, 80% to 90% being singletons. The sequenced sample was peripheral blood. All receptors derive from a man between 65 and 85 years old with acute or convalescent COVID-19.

The DNA of the CDR3 is TGTGCCAGCAGCTCTGAAGGGAGGAGCTCCTACGAGCAGTACTTC. It translates to CASSSEGRSSYEQYF. The rearrangement uses TRBV5-4 and TRBJ2-7; tentative D call: TRBD2 (6 bases). Trimming cost V 3 bases and J 0 bases, with 13 bases left between them. The germline V gene has CDR1 SGHNT and CDR2 YYREEE (reference sequence). This CDR3 is built from 15 residues.

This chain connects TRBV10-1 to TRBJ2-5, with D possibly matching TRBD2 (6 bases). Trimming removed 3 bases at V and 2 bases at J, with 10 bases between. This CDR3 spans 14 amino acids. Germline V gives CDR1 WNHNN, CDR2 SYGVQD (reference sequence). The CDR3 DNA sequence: TGCGCCAGCAGTGACTCCGGGACTCAAGAGACCCAGTACTTC. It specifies CASSDSGTQETQYF.

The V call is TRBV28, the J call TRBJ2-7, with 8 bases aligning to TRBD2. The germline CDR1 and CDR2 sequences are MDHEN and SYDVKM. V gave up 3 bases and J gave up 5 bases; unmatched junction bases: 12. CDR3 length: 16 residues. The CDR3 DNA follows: TGTGCCAGCAGTTTTGATCGGGGGGGCCGTCCTAACGAGCAGTACTTC. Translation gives CASSFDRGGRPNEQYF.

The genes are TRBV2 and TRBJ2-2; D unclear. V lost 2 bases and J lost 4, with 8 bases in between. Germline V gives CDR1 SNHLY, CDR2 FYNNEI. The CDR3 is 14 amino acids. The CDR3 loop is CASSENQVTGELFF. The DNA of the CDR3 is TGTGCCAGCAGTGAAAACCAGGTCACCGGGGAGCTGTTTTTT.

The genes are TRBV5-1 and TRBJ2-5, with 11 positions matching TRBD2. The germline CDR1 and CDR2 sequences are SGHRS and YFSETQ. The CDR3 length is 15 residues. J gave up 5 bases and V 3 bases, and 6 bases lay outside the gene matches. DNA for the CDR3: TGCGCCAGCAGCTATACTAGCGGGAGTATCGAGACCCAGTACTTC. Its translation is CASSYTSGSIETQYF. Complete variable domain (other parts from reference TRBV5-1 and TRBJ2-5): KAGVTQTPRYLIKTRGQQVTLSCSPISGHRSVSWYQQTPGQGLQFLFEYFSETQRNKGNFPGRFSGRQFSNSRSEMNVSTLELGDSALYLCASSYTSGSIETQYFGPGTRLLVL.

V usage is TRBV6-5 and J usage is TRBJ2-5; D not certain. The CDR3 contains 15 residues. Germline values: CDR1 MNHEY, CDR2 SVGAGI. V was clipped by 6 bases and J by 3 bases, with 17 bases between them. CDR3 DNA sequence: TGTGCCAGCAGCCGGTTCTTAATTGCCAAAGAGACCCAGTACTTC. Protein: CASSRFLIAKETQYF.

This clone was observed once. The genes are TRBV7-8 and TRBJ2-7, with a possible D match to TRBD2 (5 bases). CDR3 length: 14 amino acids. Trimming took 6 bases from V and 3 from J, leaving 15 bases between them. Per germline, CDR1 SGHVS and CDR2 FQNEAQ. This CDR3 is CASRLRGFIYEQYF. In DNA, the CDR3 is TGTGCCAGCAGGCTTCGGGGTTTTATCTACGAGCAGTACTTC. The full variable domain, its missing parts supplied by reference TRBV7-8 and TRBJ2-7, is GAGVSQSPRYKVAKRGQDVALRCDPISGHVSLFWYQQALGQGPEFLTYFQNEAQLDKSGLPSDRFFAERPEGSVSTLKIQRTQQEDSAVYLCASRLRGFIYEQYFGPGTRLTVT.

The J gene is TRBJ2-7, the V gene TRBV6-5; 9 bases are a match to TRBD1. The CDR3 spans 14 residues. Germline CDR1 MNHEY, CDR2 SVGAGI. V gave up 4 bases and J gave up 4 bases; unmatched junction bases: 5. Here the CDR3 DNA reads TGTGCCAGCAGTTTCGGGACAGGGTTATACGAGCAGTACTTC. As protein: CASSFGTGLYEQYF.

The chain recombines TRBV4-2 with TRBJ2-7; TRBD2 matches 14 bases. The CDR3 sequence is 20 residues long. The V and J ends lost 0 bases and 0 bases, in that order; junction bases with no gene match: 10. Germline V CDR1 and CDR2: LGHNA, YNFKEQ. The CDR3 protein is CASSQDGTSGSLDSSYEQYF. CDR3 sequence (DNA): TGTGCCAGCAGCCAAGATGGGACTAGCGGGAGCCTTGACAGCTCCTACGAGCAGTACTTC.

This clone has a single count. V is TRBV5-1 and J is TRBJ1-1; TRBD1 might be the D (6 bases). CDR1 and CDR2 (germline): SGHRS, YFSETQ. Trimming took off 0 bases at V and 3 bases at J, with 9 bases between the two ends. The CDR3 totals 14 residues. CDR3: CASSLVAGDTEAFF. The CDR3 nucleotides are TGCGCCAGCAGCTTGGTTGCAGGGGACACTGAAGCTTTCTTT.

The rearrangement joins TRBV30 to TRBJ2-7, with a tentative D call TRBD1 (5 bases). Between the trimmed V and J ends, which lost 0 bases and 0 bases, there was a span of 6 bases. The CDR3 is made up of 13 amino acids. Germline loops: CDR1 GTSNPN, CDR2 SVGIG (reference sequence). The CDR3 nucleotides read TGTGCCTGGAGTGTAGGGGTCTCCTACGAGCAGTACTTC. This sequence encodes CAWSVGVSYEQYF.

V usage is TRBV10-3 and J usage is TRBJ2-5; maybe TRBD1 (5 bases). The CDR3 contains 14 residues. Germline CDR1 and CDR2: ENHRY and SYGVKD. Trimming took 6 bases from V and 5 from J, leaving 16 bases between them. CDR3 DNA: TGTGCCATCAGAGCTACAGGTTCCCCGGAGACCCAGTACTTC. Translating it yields CAIRATGSPETQYF.

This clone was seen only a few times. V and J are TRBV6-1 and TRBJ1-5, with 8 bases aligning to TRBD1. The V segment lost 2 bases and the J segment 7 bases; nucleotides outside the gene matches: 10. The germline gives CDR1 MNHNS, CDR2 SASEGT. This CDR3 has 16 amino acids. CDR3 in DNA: TGTGCCAGCAGTGAATCAGGGGGCGCTTTCTACCAGCCCCAGCATTTT. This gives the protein CASSESGGAFYQPQHF.

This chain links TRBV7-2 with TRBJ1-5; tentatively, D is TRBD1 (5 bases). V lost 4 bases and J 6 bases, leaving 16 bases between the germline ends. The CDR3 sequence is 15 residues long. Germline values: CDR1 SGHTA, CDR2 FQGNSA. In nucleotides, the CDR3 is TGTGCCAGCAGCTCGGTGGGTGGGGGGGGTCAGCCCCAGCATTTT. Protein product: CASSSVGGGGQPQHF. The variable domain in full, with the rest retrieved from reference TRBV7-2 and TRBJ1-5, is GAGVSQSPSNKVTEKGKDVELRCDPISGHTALYWYRQSLGQGLEFLIYFQGNSAPDKSGLPSDRFSAERTGGSVSTLTIQRTQQEDSAVYLCASSSVGGGGQPQHFGDGTRLSIL.

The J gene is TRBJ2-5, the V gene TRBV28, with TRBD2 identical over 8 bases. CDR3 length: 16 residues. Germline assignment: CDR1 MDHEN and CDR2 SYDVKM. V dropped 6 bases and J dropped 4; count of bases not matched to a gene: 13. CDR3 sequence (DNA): TGTGCCAGCAGGACCGGGAGTAGCGGGGTGCGAGAGACCCAGTACTTC. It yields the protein CASRTGSSGVRETQYF.

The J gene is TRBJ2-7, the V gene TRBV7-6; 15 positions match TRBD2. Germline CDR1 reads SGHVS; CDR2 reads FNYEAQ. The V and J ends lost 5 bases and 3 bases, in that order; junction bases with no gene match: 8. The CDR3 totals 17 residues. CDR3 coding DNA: TGTGCCAGCAGCGAAGGACTAGCGGGGGGGAATTTCTACGAGCAGTACTTC. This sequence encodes CASSEGLAGGNFYEQYF.

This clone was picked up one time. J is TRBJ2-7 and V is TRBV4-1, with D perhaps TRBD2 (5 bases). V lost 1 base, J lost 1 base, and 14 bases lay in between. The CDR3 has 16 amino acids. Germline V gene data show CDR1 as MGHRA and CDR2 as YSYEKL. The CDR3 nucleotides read TGCGCCAGCAGCCAAGTCGTGGACTTCTCATCCTACGAGCAGTACTTC. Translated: CASSQVVDFSSYEQYF.

The CDR3: CASSLSRGAHEKLFF. In DNA form, the CDR3 reads TGTGCCAGCAGTTTATCACGCGGGGCCCATGAAAAACTGTTTTTT. The chain carries TRBV28 and TRBJ1-4; D is possibly TRBD1 (5 bases). There are 15 residues in the CDR3. Germline CDR1 is MDHEN and CDR2 is SYDVKM. The V end lost 1 base, the J end lost 6 bases, and 12 bases lay between the germline ends.

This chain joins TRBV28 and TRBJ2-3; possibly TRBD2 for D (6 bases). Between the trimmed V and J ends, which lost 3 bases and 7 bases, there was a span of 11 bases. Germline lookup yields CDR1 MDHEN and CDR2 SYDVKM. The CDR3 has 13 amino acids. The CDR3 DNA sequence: TGTGCCAGCAGTTTCCCCGGGAGAAATACGCAGTATTTT. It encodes CASSFPGRNTQYF.

CDR3 region: CASSYYAGPNYGYTF. CDR3 in DNA: TGTGCCAGCAGTTACTACGCGGGTCCGAACTATGGCTACACCTTC. V gene TRBV6-5 combines with J gene TRBJ1-2; D is ambiguous. CDR3 length: 15 amino acids. The germline CDR1 and CDR2 sequences are MNHEY and SVGAGI. Trimming took off 1 base at V and 2 bases at J, with 11 bases between the two ends.

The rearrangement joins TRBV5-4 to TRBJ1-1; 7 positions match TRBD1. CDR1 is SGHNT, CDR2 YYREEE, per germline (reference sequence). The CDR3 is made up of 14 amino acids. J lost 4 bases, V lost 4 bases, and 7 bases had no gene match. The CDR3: CASSTGQVGTEAFF. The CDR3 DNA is TGTGCCAGCAGCACCGGACAGGTAGGCACTGAAGCTTTCTTT.

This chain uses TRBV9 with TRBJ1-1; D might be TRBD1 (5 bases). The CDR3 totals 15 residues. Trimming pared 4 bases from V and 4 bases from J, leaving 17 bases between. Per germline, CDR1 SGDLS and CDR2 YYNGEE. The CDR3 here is CASSSVGMGGTEAFF. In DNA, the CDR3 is TGTGCCAGCAGCTCGGTCGGGATGGGGGGCACTGAAGCTTTCTTT. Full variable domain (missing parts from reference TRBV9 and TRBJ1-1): DSGVTQTPKHLITATGQRVTLRCSPRSGDLSVYWYQQSLDQGLQFLIQYYNGEERAKGNILERFSAQQFPDLHSELNLSSLELGDSALYFCASSSVGMGGTEAFFGQGTRLTVV.

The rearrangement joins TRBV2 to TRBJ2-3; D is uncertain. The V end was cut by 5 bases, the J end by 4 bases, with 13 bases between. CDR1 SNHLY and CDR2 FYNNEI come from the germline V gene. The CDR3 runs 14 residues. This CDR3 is CASSLSGISDTQYF. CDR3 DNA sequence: TGTGCCAGCAGTCTGTCAGGTATTTCAGATACGCAGTATTTT.

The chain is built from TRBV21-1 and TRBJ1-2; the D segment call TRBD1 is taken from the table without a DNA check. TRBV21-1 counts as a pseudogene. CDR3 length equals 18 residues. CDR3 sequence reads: CASSKAGPGQPPDYGYTF. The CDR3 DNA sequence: TGTGCCAGCAGCAAAGCGGGGCCGGGACAGCCTCCTGACTATGGCTACACCTTC.

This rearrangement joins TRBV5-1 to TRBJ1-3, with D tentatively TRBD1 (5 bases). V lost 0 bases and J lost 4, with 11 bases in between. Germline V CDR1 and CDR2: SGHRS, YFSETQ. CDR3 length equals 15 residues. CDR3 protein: CASSLAGTSGNTIYF. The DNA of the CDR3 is TGCGCCAGCAGCTTGGCAGGGACTTCGGGAAACACCATATATTTT. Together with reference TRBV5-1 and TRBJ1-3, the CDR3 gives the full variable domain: KAGVTQTPRYLIKTRGQQVTLSCSPISGHRSVSWYQQTPGQGLQFLFEYFSETQRNKGNFPGRFSGRQFSNSRSEMNVSTLELGDSALYLCASSLAGTSGNTIYFGEGSWLTVV.

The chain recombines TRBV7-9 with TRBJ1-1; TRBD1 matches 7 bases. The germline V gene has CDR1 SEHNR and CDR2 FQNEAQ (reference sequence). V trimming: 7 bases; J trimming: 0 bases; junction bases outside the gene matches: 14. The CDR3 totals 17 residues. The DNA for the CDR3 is TGTGCCAGCATCCTAACAAGGGGGCCTTACCTGAACACTGAAGCTTTCTTT. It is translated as CASILTRGPYLNTEAFF.

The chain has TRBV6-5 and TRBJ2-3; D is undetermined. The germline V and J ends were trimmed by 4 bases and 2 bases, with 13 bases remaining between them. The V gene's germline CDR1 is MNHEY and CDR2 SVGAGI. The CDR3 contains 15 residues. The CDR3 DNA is TGTGCCAGCAGTTCCGGCGGCAGATACACAGATACGCAGTATTTT. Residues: CASSSGGRYTDTQYF.

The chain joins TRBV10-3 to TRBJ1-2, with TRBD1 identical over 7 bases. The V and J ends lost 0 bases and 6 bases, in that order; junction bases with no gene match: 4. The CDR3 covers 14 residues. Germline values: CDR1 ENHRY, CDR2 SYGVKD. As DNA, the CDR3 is TGTGCCATCAGTGAGTCAATAGGGGGCGATGGCTACACCTTC. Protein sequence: CAISESIGGDGYTF.